The rows below give T cell receptor beta chains drawn from one sample of a study of T-cell memory formation after mild COVID-19. TCRdb re-called the 5' RACE reads through MiXCR, storing one row per CDR3 protein. The sample holds 85,000 to 130,000 distinct CDR3 sequences; over 8.5% are singletons and the top ten take approximately 40%. Source material: PBMCs or a T cell subset sorted from them (not recorded which). These TCRs come from a man between 18 and 29 years old who had mild COVID-19 (a few samples of this study predate the infection). Cell type and time point are not known. CDR3s include the opening cysteine and the closing phenylalanine or tryptophan. Each record gives: J gene, V gene, D gene, clone size, CDR3 DNA, CDR3 protein. D genes are given only for firm matches. Rows may omit the clone size; those that give it use once, few, many or a size class.

J gene: TRBJ1-1
V gene: TRBV6-5
D gene: NA
clone size: NA
CDR3 DNA: TGTGCCAGCAGTATAGGGGGTTACACTGAAGCTTTCTTT
CDR3 protein: CASSIGGYTEAFF

J gene: TRBJ2-5
V gene: TRBV11-2
D gene: TRBD2
clone size: NA
CDR3 DNA: TGTGCCAGCAGCTTCCGACTAGCGGGGGTCCAAGAGACCCAGTACTTC
CDR3 protein: CASSFRLAGVQETQYF

J gene: TRBJ2-4
V gene: TRBV7-2
D gene: NA
clone size: NA
CDR3 DNA: TGTGCCAGCAGCTTTGTACTGTCAGGGTCTCACATTCAGTACTTC
CDR3 protein: CASSFVLSGSHIQYF

J gene: TRBJ2-5
V gene: TRBV15
D gene: TRBD2
clone size: NA
CDR3 DNA: TGTGCCACCAGCAGATCCGGGACTAGCATTAACCAAGAGACCCAGTACTTC
CDR3 protein: CATSRSGTSINQETQYF

J gene: TRBJ2-5
V gene: TRBV7-2
D gene: NA
clone size: NA
CDR3 DNA: TGTGCCAGCAGCTCCGGACAGAAGCAAGAGACCCAGTACTTC
CDR3 protein: CASSSGQKQETQYF

J gene: TRBJ2-1
V gene: TRBV7-2
D gene: TRBD2
clone size: NA
CDR3 DNA: TGTGCCAGCAGCCCCGGTGGCGGGGGGGACTACAATGAGCAGTTCTTC
CDR3 protein: CASSPGGGGDYNEQFF

J gene: TRBJ2-1
V gene: TRBV5-4
D gene: TRBD1
clone size: few
CDR3 DNA: TGTGCCAGCAGGGGACAGGGGAACAATGAGCAGTTCTTC
CDR3 protein: CASRGQGNNEQFF

J gene: TRBJ1-1
V gene: TRBV29-1
D gene: NA
clone size: NA
CDR3 DNA: TGCAGCGTTCAACCGGGACTTAACACTGAAGCTTTCTTT
CDR3 protein: CSVQPGLNTEAFF

J gene: TRBJ1-5
V gene: TRBV6-2/TRBV6-3
D gene: NA
clone size: few
CDR3 DNA: TGTGCCAGCAGCCAACCGGGACAACTCACCCCGGGGACGCAGCCCCAGCATTTT
CDR3 protein: CASSQPGQLTPGTQPQHF

J gene: TRBJ2-5
V gene: TRBV6-5
D gene: NA
clone size: few
CDR3 DNA: TGTGCCAGCAGTTACTCAAGGTCTGGGCCAGAGACCCAGTACTTC
CDR3 protein: CASSYSRSGPETQYF

J gene: TRBJ2-2
V gene: TRBV24-1
D gene: NA
clone size: few
CDR3 DNA: TGTGCCACCAGAGCCCAGAACACCGGGGAGCTGTTTTTT
CDR3 protein: CATRAQNTGELFF

J gene: TRBJ1-1
V gene: TRBV27
D gene: NA
clone size: few
CDR3 DNA: TGTGCCAGCAGTCTGGGGCAGACTACTGAAGCTTTCTTT
CDR3 protein: CASSLGQTTEAFF

J gene: TRBJ2-5
V gene: TRBV7-2
D gene: TRBD1
clone size: many
CDR3 DNA: TGTGCCAGCAGCCGAGGGACAGCCAGCCGCCAAGAGACCCAGTACTTC
CDR3 protein: CASSRGTASRQETQYF

J gene: TRBJ2-3
V gene: TRBV7-2
D gene: TRBD2
clone size: many
CDR3 DNA: TGTGCCAGCAGCCCAAGTCCCACTAGCGGGGTCACAGATACGCAGTATTTT
CDR3 protein: CASSPSPTSGVTDTQYF

J gene: TRBJ1-2
V gene: TRBV7-2
D gene: NA
clone size: medium-sized
CDR3 DNA: TGTGCCAGCAGCTTACTGGGGGACCTCTACACCTTC
CDR3 protein: CASSLLGDLYTF

J gene: TRBJ1-2
V gene: TRBV7-9
D gene: NA
clone size: few
CDR3 DNA: TGTGCCAGCAGCTTAGTAGTTGACAGCTATGGCTACACCTTC
CDR3 protein: CASSLVVDSYGYTF

J gene: TRBJ2-7
V gene: TRBV5-1
D gene: NA
clone size: many
CDR3 DNA: TGCGCCAGCAGCTTGCCTAGAGGGGGATCCGAGCAGTACTTC
CDR3 protein: CASSLPRGGSEQYF

J gene: TRBJ2-7
V gene: TRBV7-8
D gene: NA
clone size: many
CDR3 DNA: TGTGCCAGCAGCTTCAGGGGAGGGTACGAGCAGTACTTC
CDR3 protein: CASSFRGGYEQYF